Detailed here is one T cell receptor (beta chain). Unmatched junction bases numbered 6, after V lost 4 bases and J lost 2 bases. The CDR3 has 16 amino acids. CDR1 is LNHNV and CDR2 is YYDKDF in the germline V gene (reference sequence). The sample originates from a study of blood T cell repertoires in COVID-19. Produced via immunoSEQ multiplex PCR; TCRdb's table is partial and in-frame only. Here the sample spans a few hundred thousand clones, roughly 90% being singletons. The sample was peripheral blood. The chain recombines TRBV15 with TRBJ2-3; 10 nucleotides align to TRBD2. This clonotype was sampled from a woman in her forties or fifties with acute or convalescent COVID-19. The CDR3 sequence: CATSTYSGRTTDTQYF. The CDR3 DNA reads as TGTGCCACCAGCACGTATAGCGGGAGGACCACAGATACGCAGTATTTT. Together with reference TRBV15 and TRBJ2-3, the CDR3 gives the full variable domain: DAMVIQNPRYQVTQFGKPVTLSCSQTLNHNVMYWYQQKSSQAPKLLFHYYDKDFNNEADTPDNFQSRRPNTSFCFLDIRSPGLGDTAMYLCATSTYSGRTTDTQYFGPGTRLTVL.